The next 30 T cell receptor beta chains were all read from a single sample in a study of blood T cell repertoires in COVID-19. Profiling relied on immunoSEQ multiplex PCR, and the TCRdb table lists in-frame clones only, not all of them. The table has about 87,000 clones, 80% to 85% seen once; the top ten hold approximately 15%. The sequencing input was peripheral blood. These receptors were taken from a woman at least 80 years old with active or convalescent COVID-19.

The chain has TRBV6-5 and TRBJ2-7; TRBD2 aligns across 7 bases. There are 14 residues in the CDR3. Unmatched junction bases numbered 5, after V lost 4 bases and J lost 2 bases. From germline, CDR1 is MNHEY and CDR2 SVGAGI. This chain's CDR3 is CASSLNRGAYEQYF. The CDR3 DNA sequence: TGTGCCAGCAGTTTAAACCGGGGGGCCTACGAGCAGTACTTC.

This clone was detected only a few times. V is TRBV5-3 and J is TRBJ1-2; 7 positions agree with TRBD1. TRBV5-3 falls under the ORF class, with uncertain function. The CDR3 is 12 residues long. The J segment lost 4 bases and the V segment lost 5 bases, leaving 2 bases of the junction unmatched. CDR3 sequence (DNA): TGTGCCAGAAGTTGGGACAGCTATGGCTACACCTTC. Amino acid sequence: CARSWDSYGYTF.

The chain couples TRBV11-1 to TRBJ2-7; 13 nucleotides line up with TRBD2. J lost 4 bases, V lost 3 bases, and 6 bases had no gene match. CDR1 is SGHAT, CDR2 FQDESV, per germline (reference sequence). The CDR3 runs to 16 residues. The CDR3 DNA follows: TGTGCCAGCAGCTTGATCGGACTAGCGGGAGTTTACGAGCAGTACTTC. Protein: CASSLIGLAGVYEQYF.

The genes are TRBV3-1 (or the pseudogene TRBV3-2) and TRBJ2-1; 7 nucleotides line up with TRBD1. V was clipped by 3 bases and J by 3 bases; unmatched bases: 5. Germline CDR1 is LGHDT and CDR2 is YNNKEL (reference sequence). This CDR3 is built from 15 residues. CDR3 amino acids: CASSQVGGLYNEQFF. CDR3 DNA: TGTGCCAGCAGCCAGGTAGGGGGCCTCTACAATGAGCAGTTCTTC.

The CDR3 sequence: CASSQGLASNEQFF. Here the CDR3 DNA reads TGTGCCAGCAGCCAAGGTCTAGCGAGCAATGAGCAGTTCTTC. The chain joins TRBV4-2 to TRBJ2-1, with D perhaps matching TRBD2 (6 bases). The germline V and J ends were trimmed by 1 base and 6 bases, with 10 bases remaining between them. The CDR3 extends over 14 amino acids. CDR1 is LGHNA, CDR2 YNFKEQ, per germline.

J is TRBJ2-7 and V is TRBV7-8, with 13 bases that match TRBD2. The germline CDR1 and CDR2 sequences are SGHVS and FQNEAQ. Trimming removed 4 bases from V and 1 base from J; junction bases left unmatched: 19. CDR3 length equals 21 residues. The CDR3 nucleotides are TGTGCCAGCAGCTCCGGACTAGCGGGAGTTGGCTTGTTAATCCGTTCCTACGAGCAGTACTTC. The encoded protein is CASSSGLAGVGLLIRSYEQYF.

This chain connects TRBV11-2 to TRBJ1-1, with D possibly TRBD1 on 5 matching bases. Germline V gene sequence: CDR1 SGHAT, CDR2 FQNNGV. V dropped 5 bases and J dropped 4 bases, with 14 bases sitting between them. This CDR3 is 14 amino acids long. The CDR3, as DNA: TGTGCCAGCAGCCCCTTTGGGGGGGGCACTGAAGCTTTCTTT. It encodes CASSPFGGGTEAFF.

The chain recombines TRBV5-1 with TRBJ1-3; 7 bases agree with TRBD1. This CDR3 has 14 residues. CDR1 and CDR2 (germline): SGHRS, YFSETQ. V was clipped by 1 base and J by 8 bases; unmatched bases: 6. In DNA, the CDR3 is TGCGCCAGCAGCTTGACAGGGGAGTCATACACCATATATTTT. Translation: CASSLTGESYTIYF.

The V and J genes are TRBV4-3 and TRBJ1-2, with D possibly TRBD1 on 6 matching bases. The CDR3 has 14 amino acids. Trimming shortened V by 7 bases and J by 0 bases, and 12 bases separated the two germline ends. CDR1 and CDR2 from the germline V gene are LGHNA and YSLEER. CDR3 coding DNA: TGCGCCAGCACAGGGGCCAGAGCTAACTATGGCTACACCTTC. Protein: CASTGARANYGYTF.

This chain uses TRBV19 with TRBJ2-1; D is possibly TRBD2 (6 bases). The ends were cut back, 1 base at V and 2 bases at J, with 6 bases in the middle. The CDR3 contains 14 residues. Germline V CDR1 and CDR2: LNHDA, SQIVND (reference sequence). The CDR3 spells CASSIGLAYNEQFF. The DNA for the CDR3 is TGTGCCAGTAGTATAGGACTAGCCTACAATGAGCAGTTCTTC.

This chain links TRBV18 with TRBJ2-2; no clear D. Germline-derived CDR1 and CDR2 are KGHSH and LQKENI. V was cut by 3 bases and J by 4 bases, with 15 bases left in between. This CDR3 contains 16 residues. DNA for the CDR3: TGTGCCAGCTCACCGCCCTCCGATCGGAGCACCGGGGAGCTGTTTTTT. As protein: CASSPPSDRSTGELFF.

V usage is TRBV30 and J usage is TRBJ1-1; perhaps TRBD1 as D (6 bases). The CDR3 consists of 14 residues. Per the germline V gene, CDR1 is GTSNPN and CDR2 is SVGIG (reference sequence). Trimming left V 0 bases short and J 9 bases short, with 17 bases between. The CDR3 loop is CAWSVPLGQRKAFF. CDR3 nucleotides: TGTGCCTGGAGTGTACCGTTAGGACAGAGAAAAGCTTTCTTT. Using reference TRBV30 and TRBJ1-1 for the parts outside the CDR3, the full variable domain is SQTIHQWPATLVQPVGSPLSLECTVEGTSNPNLYWYRQAAGRGLQLLFYSVGIGQISSEVPQNLSASRPQDRQFILSSKKLLLSDSGFYLCAWSVPLGQRKAFFGQGTRLTVV.

The chain carries TRBV3-1 (or the pseudogene TRBV3-2) and TRBJ1-2; 7 bases align to TRBD1. CDR1 and CDR2 (germline): LGHDT, YNNKEL (reference sequence). V shed 5 bases and J 5 bases; nucleotides not matched to a gene: 5. The CDR3 sequence is 13 residues long. The CDR3 loop reads CASSTSGGYGYTF. The CDR3 nucleotides read TGTGCCAGCAGCACCTCAGGGGGTTATGGCTACACCTTC.

The chain employs TRBV30 and TRBJ1-1, with TRBD1 identical over 12 bases. The germline V gene has CDR1 GTSNPN and CDR2 SVGIG (reference sequence). The CDR3 is made up of 15 amino acids. V lost 2 bases to trimming and J lost 6 bases; unmatched junction nucleotides: 7. CDR3: CAWSPGTGGFSEAFF. The CDR3 DNA reads as TGTGCCTGGAGTCCGGGGACAGGGGGCTTCTCTGAAGCTTTCTTT.

This clone was seen a handful of times. The rearrangement joins TRBV5-1 to TRBJ2-7, with 8 bases that match TRBD1. The CDR3 loop spans 14 amino acids. Germline CDR1 and CDR2: SGHRS and YFSETQ. The J segment lost 5 bases and the V segment lost 2 bases, leaving 6 bases of the junction unmatched. The CDR3 protein is CASSFGTGRNEQYF. The CDR3 nucleotides read TGCGCCAGCAGCTTCGGGACAGGTCGGAACGAGCAGTACTTC.

The chain has TRBV11-2 and TRBJ2-7, with D hard to call. Trimming left V 3 bases short and J 3 bases short, with 3 bases between. The CDR3 loop spans 11 amino acids. Germline values: CDR1 SGHAT, CDR2 FQNNGV. CDR3 nucleotides: TGTGCCAGCAGCTTCAGCTACGAGCAGTACTTC. Residues: CASSFSYEQYF.

The chain is built from TRBV19 and TRBJ2-2, with D perhaps matching TRBD1 (5 bases). CDR1 and CDR2 from the germline V gene are LNHDA and SQIVND (reference sequence). The V end lost 11 bases, the J end lost 1 base, and 14 bases lay between the germline ends. The length of the CDR3 is 14 residues. As DNA, the CDR3 is TGTGCCGCAAGGATGGGGCTGAACACCGGGGAGCTGTTTTTT. Its protein product is CAARMGLNTGELFF.

The V gene is TRBV4-1, the J gene TRBJ2-2; TRBD1 agrees at 11 bases. CDR3 length: 17 amino acids. Trimming took 3 bases from V and 5 from J; bases not matched to a gene: 8. CDR1 is MGHRA, CDR2 YSYEKL, per germline. CDR3 nucleotide sequence: TGCGCCAGCAGCCACATCAGAGGGACAGGGGGGACCGGGGAGCTGTTTTTT. Its protein product is CASSHIRGTGGTGELFF.

A remark on this clone: The sample holds other DNA sequences that translate to the same CDR3. This chain joins TRBV12-3 or TRBV12-4 and TRBJ1-1; D not resolved. The germline V and J ends were trimmed by 3 bases and 1 base, with 3 bases remaining between them. The CDR3 covers 12 residues. The CDR3 is CASSFQNTEAFF. CDR3 nucleotides: TGTGCCAGCAGTTTTCAGAACACTGAAGCTTTCTTT.

The V and J genes are TRBV30 and TRBJ2-1; 8 nucleotides agree with TRBD2. The CDR3 is 13 amino acids. Germline V gene sequence: CDR1 GTSNPN, CDR2 SVGIG (reference sequence). Trimming cost V 4 bases and J 7 bases; bases outside gene matches: 6. The CDR3 loop is CAWISAGENEQFF. CDR3 DNA: TGTGCCTGGATCTCAGCGGGAGAGAATGAGCAGTTCTTC.

The chain joins TRBV19 to TRBJ1-5; TRBD1 aligns across 12 bases. The V gene's germline CDR1 is LNHDA and CDR2 SQIVND (reference sequence). V lost 8 bases to trimming and J lost 7 bases; unmatched junction nucleotides: 9. The CDR3 length is 15 residues. The CDR3: CASSGTGGAGQPQHF. CDR3 nucleotide sequence: TGTGCCAGTTCCGGGACAGGGGGCGCGGGGCAGCCCCAGCATTTT.

The chain is built from TRBV6-6 and TRBJ1-5; D is perhaps TRBD1 (5 bases). CDR1 is MNHNY and CDR2 is SVGAGI in the germline V gene (reference sequence). The CDR3 consists of 15 residues. The V gene lost 2 bases and the J gene lost 3 bases, with 11 bases spanning the gap. CDR3 nucleotide sequence: TGTGCCAGCAGTTACACCGACAGTCTCAATCAGCCCCAGCATTTT. Translated, it gives CASSYTDSLNQPQHF.

In this sample, this clone turned up once. The chain links TRBV6-5 to TRBJ1-2; D uncertain. V gave up 2 bases and J gave up 4 bases, with 14 bases separating them. From germline, CDR1 is MNHEY and CDR2 SVGAGI. This CDR3 is built from 15 residues. CDR3 DNA sequence: TGTGCCAGCAGTTACGATACCGAGGGAGGCTATGGCTACACCTTC. It specifies CASSYDTEGGYGYTF.

The chain combines TRBV7-2 with TRBJ2-3; a weak D match, TRBD1 (6 bases). The CDR3 has 13 amino acids. V was pared by 6 bases and J by 5 bases, with 12 bases between. Germline V gene lookup returns CDR1 SGHTA and CDR2 FQGNSA. In nucleotides, the CDR3 is TGTGCCAGCAGGGGGGCTACCAAAGATACGCAGTATTTT. Translated: CASRGATKDTQYF.

The chain links TRBV7-3 to TRBJ2-3; D is ambiguous. The germline gives CDR1 SGHTA, CDR2 FQGTGA. The CDR3 covers 12 residues. The ends were cut back, 5 bases at V and 4 bases at J, with 7 bases in the middle. The CDR3 loop is CASSHYADTQYF. The CDR3 bases are TGTGCCAGCAGCCACTACGCAGATACGCAGTATTTT.

This chain links TRBV9 with TRBJ2-1, with unresolved D. Germline-derived CDR1 and CDR2 are SGDLS and YYNGEE. There are 13 residues in the CDR3. Between the trimmed V and J ends, which lost 4 bases and 5 bases, there was a span of 10 bases. The CDR3 DNA is TGTGCCAGCAGCTTGAGGTGGAACAATGAGCAGTTCTTC. This codes for CASSLRWNNEQFF.

This clone was observed a handful of times. The chain employs TRBV6-6 and TRBJ2-1, with D tentatively TRBD2 (6 bases). V shed 2 bases and J shed 5 bases, with 16 bases lying between them. The CDR3 has 16 amino acids. The germline V gene has CDR1 MNHNY and CDR2 SVGAGI (reference sequence). The CDR3 reads CASSYAEVGSDNEQFF. The CDR3 nucleotides are TGTGCCAGCAGTTACGCGGAGGTCGGGAGCGACAATGAGCAGTTCTTC.

The genes are TRBV11-2 and TRBJ2-1; 7 nucleotides match TRBD2. The CDR3 is 13 amino acids. Germline V lookup: CDR1 SGHAT, CDR2 FQNNGV. Trimming took 1 base from V and 8 from J; bases not matched to a gene: 2. The CDR3 nucleotides read TGTGCCAGCAGCTTAGGGGAGGGGCATGAGCAGTTCTTC. It is translated as CASSLGEGHEQFF.

The rearrangement uses TRBV6-5 and TRBJ2-5, with D possibly TRBD1 on 6 matching bases. There are 16 residues in the CDR3. Germline V lookup: CDR1 MNHEY, CDR2 SVGAGI. Trimming left V 4 bases short and J 5 bases short, with 20 bases between. CDR3 bases: TGTGCCAGCAGTTCACCCTCCAGGGGCTCAAGGGAGACCCAGTACTTC. It is translated as CASSSPSRGSRETQYF.

V is TRBV27 and J is TRBJ2-3; 10 bases map to TRBD2. CDR3 size: 15 residues. V was pared by 0 bases and J by 6 bases, with 3 bases of the junction left unmatched. CDR1 MNHEY and CDR2 SMNVEV come from the germline V gene (reference sequence). In nucleotides, the CDR3 is TGTGCCAGCAGTTTATCGGGACTAGCGAGCGATACGCAGTATTTT. Translated, it gives CASSLSGLASDTQYF.